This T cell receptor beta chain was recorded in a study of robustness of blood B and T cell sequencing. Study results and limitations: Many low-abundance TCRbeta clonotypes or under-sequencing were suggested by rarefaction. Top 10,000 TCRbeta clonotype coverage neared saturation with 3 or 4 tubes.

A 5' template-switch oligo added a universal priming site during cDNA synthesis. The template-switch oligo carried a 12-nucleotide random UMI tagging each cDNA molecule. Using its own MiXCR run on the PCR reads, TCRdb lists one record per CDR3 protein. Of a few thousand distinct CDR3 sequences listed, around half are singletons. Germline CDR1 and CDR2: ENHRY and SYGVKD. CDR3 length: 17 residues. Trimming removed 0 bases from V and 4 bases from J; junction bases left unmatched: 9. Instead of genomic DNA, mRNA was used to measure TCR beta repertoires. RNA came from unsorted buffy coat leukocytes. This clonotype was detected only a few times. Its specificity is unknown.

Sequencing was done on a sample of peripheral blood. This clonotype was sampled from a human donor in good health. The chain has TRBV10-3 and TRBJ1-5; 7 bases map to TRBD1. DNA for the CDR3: TGTGCCATCAGTGAGTCGAGAGCAGGGGGGAGAAATCAGCCCCAGCATTTT. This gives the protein CAISESRAGGRNQPQHF.